Detailed here is one T cell receptor (beta chain). All donors were healthy HIV-negative adults lacking recent acute infections or vaccinations. These data originate in a study of shared clonotypes between healthy human individuals. In germline, CDR1 is SGHVS, CDR2 FQNEAQ. V was clipped by 1 base and J by 4 bases, with 8 bases between them. The CDR3 sequence is 14 residues long. Assay: immunoSEQ multiplex PCR; the TCRdb copy retains only in-frame clones and omits some. Among 2 million to 2.5 million clones listed, about nine tenths were seen once. Sequenced sample: naive CD4+ T cells from PBMCs. The subset is: CD45RA+ positively selected. This chain joins TRBV7-8 and TRBJ1-3, with D hard to call. The clonotype originates from a man between 18 and 35 years old in good health. Some clones in this sample may be carry-over from other donors' samples. CDR3 sequence reads: CASSLGPGGNTIYF. The DNA for the CDR3 is TGTGCCAGCAGCTTAGGACCAGGCGGAAACACCATATATTTT.